The sequence of this T cell receptor beta chain was determined in a study of blood T cell repertoires in COVID-19. Germline lookup yields CDR1 LGHDT and CDR2 YNNKEL (reference sequence). There are 11 residues in the CDR3. V was pared by 3 bases and J by 9 bases, with 9 bases between. Repertoires were generated with immunoSEQ multiplex PCR, while TCRdb's copy carries only in-frame clones and drops some. There are 45,000 to 50,000 clones in the sample; around 86% occur only once, and 6.5% to 8.5% lies in the top ten. The sample consisted of peripheral blood. The V call is TRBV3-1 (or the pseudogene TRBV3-2), the J call TRBJ2-7, with D hard to call. The TCR originated in a man aged 55 to 69 with active COVID-19. The CDR3 here is CASSHSRMQYF. CDR3 bases: TGTGCCAGCAGCCACAGCAGGATGCAGTACTTC.